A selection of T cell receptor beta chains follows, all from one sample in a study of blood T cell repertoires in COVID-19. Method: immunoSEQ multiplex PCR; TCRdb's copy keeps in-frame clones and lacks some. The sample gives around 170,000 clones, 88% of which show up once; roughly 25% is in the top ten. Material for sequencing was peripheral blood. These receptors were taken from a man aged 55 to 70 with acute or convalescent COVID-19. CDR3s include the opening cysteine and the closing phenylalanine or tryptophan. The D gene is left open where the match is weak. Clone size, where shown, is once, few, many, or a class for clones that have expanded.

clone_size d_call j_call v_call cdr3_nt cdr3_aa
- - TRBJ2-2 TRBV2 TGTGCCAGCCGTCGAACAGGGAACACCGGGGAGCTGTTTTTT CASRRTGNTGELFF
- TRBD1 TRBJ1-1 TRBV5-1 TGCGCCAGCAGCTGGACAGGGGGCGCCCCTGAAGCTTTCTTT CASSWTGGAPEAFF
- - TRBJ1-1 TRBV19 TGTGCCAGTAGTAAAGGAGACAGGAACACTGAAGCTTTCTTT CASSKGDRNTEAFF
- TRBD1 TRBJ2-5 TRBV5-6 TGTGCCAGCAGCTTGGGACAGGGTGGCTTGTACCAAGAGACCCAGTACTTC CASSLGQGGLYQETQYF
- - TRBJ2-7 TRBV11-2 TGTGCCAGCAGCCCAACCCAGGGTTCCTACGAGCAGTACTTC CASSPTQGSYEQYF
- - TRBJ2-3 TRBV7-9 TGTGCCAGCAGCTTTTTTGGGGGGAGCACAGATACGCAGTATTTT CASSFFGGSTDTQYF
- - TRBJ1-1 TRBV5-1 TGCGCCAGCAGATTACAGGGACCGAACACTGAAGCTTTCTTT CASRLQGPNTEAFF
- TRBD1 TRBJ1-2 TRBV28 TGTGCCAGCAGTAACGGACAGGACTATGGCTACACCTTC CASSNGQDYGYTF
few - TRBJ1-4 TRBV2 TGTGCCAGCAGTGTGGGCAGGGGAGGGGAAGGAAAACTGTTTTTT CASSVGRGGEGKLFF
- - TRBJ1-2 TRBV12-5 TGTGCTAGTGGTCCCAGCCAGGACATAATCTATGGCTACACCTTC CASGPSQDIIYGYTF
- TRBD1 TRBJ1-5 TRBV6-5 TGTGCCAGCAGGACGACAGGGGACGGTCAGCCCCAGCATTTT CASRTTGDGQPQHF
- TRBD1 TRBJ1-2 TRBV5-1 TGCGCCAGCAGCCCGACAGGGCTCAACTATGGCTACACCTTC CASSPTGLNYGYTF
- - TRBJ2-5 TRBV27 TGTGCCAGCAGTCCTCTCGGGGGATCAGGAGGGGCGGAGACCCAGTACTTC CASSPLGGSGGAETQYF
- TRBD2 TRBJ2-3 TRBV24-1 TGTGCCACCAGTGATTTAACTAGCGGGAGATCCACAGATACGCAGTATTTT CATSDLTSGRSTDTQYF
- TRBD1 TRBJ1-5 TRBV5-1 TGCGCCAGCAGAGCTGGGACAGAGCAGCCCCAGCATTTT CASRAGTEQPQHF
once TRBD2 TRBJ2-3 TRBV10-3 TGTGCCATCAGTGGGACTAGCGGGGCCTCTAGCACAGATACGCAGTATTTT CAISGTSGASSTDTQYF
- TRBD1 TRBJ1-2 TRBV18 TGTGCCAGCTCACCGGACAGGGGCTATGGCTACACCTTC CASSPDRGYGYTF
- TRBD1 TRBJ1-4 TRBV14 TGTGCCAGCAGCCAATATTGGGACAGACCTAATGAAAAACTGTTTTTT CASSQYWDRPNEKLFF
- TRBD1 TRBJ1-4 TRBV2 TGTGCCAGCAGTGAAGAAAGGACAGGGATTGAAAAACTGTTTTTT CASSEERTGIEKLFF
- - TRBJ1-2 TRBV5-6 TGTGCCAGCAGCTTGGGTTTTGGCGGCAGGGTTGGCTACACCTTC CASSLGFGGRVGYTF
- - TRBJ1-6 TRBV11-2 TGTGCCAGCAGCTTTTACAGGACCCCGAATAATTCACCCCTCCACTTT CASSFYRTPNNSPLHF
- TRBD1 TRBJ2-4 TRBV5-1 TGCGCCAGCACCTGGACAGGGGGGAACATTCAGTACTTC CASTWTGGNIQYF
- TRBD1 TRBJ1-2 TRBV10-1 TGCGCCAGCAGTCCCGGGACAGATTATGGCTACACCTTC CASSPGTDYGYTF
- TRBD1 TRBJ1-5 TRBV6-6 TGTGCCAGCAGTCAGGGGACAGGGGGATTACCCCAGCATTTT CASSQGTGGLPQHF
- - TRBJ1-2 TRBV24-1 TGTGCCACCAGTGGGGGCGCACTCATGGGTGGCTACACCTTC CATSGGALMGGYTF
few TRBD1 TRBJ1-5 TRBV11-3 TGTGCCAGCAGCTTCACAGGGGAAGATCAGCCCCAGCATTTT CASSFTGEDQPQHF
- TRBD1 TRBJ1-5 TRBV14 TGTGCCAGCAGCCCTCTCCCACCCGGGACAGGGGCCCCCCAGCCCCAGCATTTT CASSPLPPGTGAPQPQHF
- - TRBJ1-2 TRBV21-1 TGTCCTAAAAGTACAGGGATTCTCTATGGCTACACCTTC CPKSTGILYGYTF
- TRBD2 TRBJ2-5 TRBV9 TGTGCCAGCAGCCTTACCGATAGCGGGGGTCAAGAGACCCAGTACTTC CASSLTDSGGQETQYF
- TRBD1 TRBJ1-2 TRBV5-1 TGCGCCAGCGGGAGGACAGGGAGTTATGGCTACACCTTC CASGRTGSYGYTF
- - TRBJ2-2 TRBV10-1 TGCGCCAGCAGTGAGTCGGCGGGGTCGGGCACCGGGGAGCTGTTTTTT CASSESAGSGTGELFF
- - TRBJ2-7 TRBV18 TGTGCCAGCTCACCGAGCGCGACCTCCTACGAGCAGTACTTC CASSPSATSYEQYF
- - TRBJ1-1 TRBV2 TGTGCCAGCACGGGGGGTAGTGCGAACACTGAAGCTTTCTTT CASTGGSANTEAFF